This T cell receptor beta chain appears in the sequencing data of a study of siplizumab effects on memory and regulatory T cells. Overall study results and limits: Both greater diversity than memory cells and a major contribution to the alloresponse seemed to characterize naive T cells.

Clones were read by immunoSEQ multiplex PCR, and TCRdb kept only the in-frame ones, dropping some. The sample includes 94,000 or so clones, 93% seen only once; the top ten take 6.5% to 8%. This clone was found once. The antigen is not known. The J segment lost 3 bases and the V segment lost 8 bases, leaving 9 bases of the junction unmatched. CDR1 and CDR2 (germline): SEHNR, FQNEAQ (reference sequence). The CDR3 length is 14 residues. Material: CD8+ T cells sorted from blood. The rearrangement links TRBV7-9 to TRBJ1-2; the match to TRBD1 covers 7 bases. The receptor was isolated from a human donor in good health. The CDR3 is CASAPEGADYGYTF. As DNA, the CDR3 is TGTGCCAGCGCCCCAGAGGGGGCGGACTATGGCTACACCTTC.